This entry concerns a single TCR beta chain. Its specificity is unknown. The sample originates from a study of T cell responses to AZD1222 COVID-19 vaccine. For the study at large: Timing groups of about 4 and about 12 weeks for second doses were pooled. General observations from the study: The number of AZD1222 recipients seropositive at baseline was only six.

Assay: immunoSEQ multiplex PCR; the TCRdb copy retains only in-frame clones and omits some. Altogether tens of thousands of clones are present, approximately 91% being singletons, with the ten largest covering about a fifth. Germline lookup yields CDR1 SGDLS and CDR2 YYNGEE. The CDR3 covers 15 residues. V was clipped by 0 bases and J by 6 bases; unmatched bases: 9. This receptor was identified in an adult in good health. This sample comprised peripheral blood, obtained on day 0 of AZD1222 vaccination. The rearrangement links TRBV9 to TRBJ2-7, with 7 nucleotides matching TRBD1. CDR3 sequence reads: CASSVGGRGIGEQYF. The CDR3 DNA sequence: TGTGCCAGCAGCGTAGGAGGCAGGGGGATTGGCGAGCAGTACTTC.